The 23 T cell receptor beta chains below come from one sample, sequenced in a study of shared clonotypes between healthy human individuals. CD8 cells classed as naive were CD45RO-negative and positively selected for CCR7, excluding terminally differentiated effector memory CD45RA+ cells. The assay was immunoSEQ multiplex PCR, and TCRdb's table has in-frame clones only and misses some. The sample has 800,000 or so clones, about 97% seen once. Sequenced sample: naive CD8+ T cells sorted from blood. These receptors were collected from a man younger than 40 in good health.

The chain is built from TRBV29-1 and TRBJ2-7; 8 bases are a match to TRBD2. After removal of 6 bases from V and 6 bases from J, the junction contained 7 bases not matched to a gene. There are 12 residues in the CDR3. Germline values: CDR1 SQVTM, CDR2 ANQGSEA. CDR3 sequence: CSVAGLAAEQYF. CDR3 nucleotide sequence: TGCAGCGTAGCTGGACTAGCTGCCGAGCAGTACTTC.

The V and J genes are TRBV27 and TRBJ2-3, with D possibly matching TRBD2 (5 bases). Trimming took off 9 bases at V and 2 bases at J, with 9 bases between the two ends. The germline CDR1 and CDR2 sequences are MNHEY and SMNVEV (reference sequence). CDR3 size: 12 residues. The CDR3 sequence: CASGRATDTQYF. Here the CDR3 DNA reads TGTGCCAGTGGGCGGGCCACAGATACGCAGTATTTT.

In DNA form, the CDR3 reads TGTGCCAGTAGTAGAGCTGTTGAGCAGTTCTTC. Amino acids: CASSRAVEQFF. The V gene is TRBV19, the J gene TRBJ2-1, with no clear D. V was pared by 4 bases and J by 9 bases, with 7 bases between. Germline V CDR1 and CDR2: LNHDA, SQIVND (reference sequence). CDR3 length: 11 residues.

V and J are TRBV7-2 and TRBJ2-1; D gene ambiguous. V lost 3 bases, J lost 4 bases, and 10 bases lay in between. The length of the CDR3 is 14 residues. Germline lookup yields CDR1 SGHTA and CDR2 FQGNSA. The CDR3 sequence: CASSFRLRYNEQFF. The CDR3 nucleotides are TGTGCCAGCAGCTTTAGGTTAAGGTACAATGAGCAGTTCTTC.

The V and J genes are TRBV4-2 and TRBJ2-3; D not certain. CDR3 length equals 14 residues. V was shortened by 0 bases and J by 4 bases, with 8 bases between the two germline ends. Germline V lookup: CDR1 LGHNA, CDR2 YNFKEQ. CDR3 coding DNA: TGTGCCAGCAGCCAAGAAATCTCGGCAGATACGCAGTATTTT. Translating it yields CASSQEISADTQYF.

The CDR3 sequence: CASSPSPPAEQYF. The CDR3 coding sequence is TGTGCCAGCAGCCCCAGTCCGCCCGCCGAGCAGTACTTC. V and J are TRBV11-2 and TRBJ2-7; D not resolved. Trimming pared 5 bases from V and 6 bases from J, leaving 14 bases between. This CDR3 contains 13 residues. Per germline, CDR1 SGHAT and CDR2 FQNNGV. The entire variable domain, with the rest obtained from reference TRBV11-2 and TRBJ2-7, is as follows: EAGVAQSPRYKIIEKRQSVAFWCNPISGHATLYWYQQILGQGPKLLIQFQNNGVVDDSQLPKDRFSAERLKGVDSTLKIQPAKLEDSAVYLCASSPSPPAEQYFGPGTRLTVT.

V usage is TRBV5-4 and J usage is TRBJ2-6; D is undetermined. V lost 0 bases, J lost 2 bases, and 6 bases lay in between. CDR3 length: 15 amino acids. CDR1 is SGHNT, CDR2 YYREEE, per germline (reference sequence). Here the CDR3 reads CASSLDNTGANVLTF. In DNA, the CDR3 is TGTGCCAGCAGCTTGGACAATACTGGGGCCAACGTCCTGACTTTC.

The V and J genes are TRBV5-4 and TRBJ1-1; 8 bases match TRBD1. The germline gives CDR1 SGHNT, CDR2 YYREEE (reference sequence). The V gene end was trimmed by 3 bases and the J gene end by 11 bases; junction bases not matched to a gene: 6. The CDR3 has 12 residues. The CDR3 sequence: CASSSDREGAFF. CDR3 coding DNA: TGTGCCAGCAGCTCGGACAGGGAAGGGGCTTTCTTT.

This clone has only one observation. The gene calls are TRBV6-6 and TRBJ1-1; maybe TRBD1 (5 bases). There are 13 residues in the CDR3. The V gene lost 2 bases and the J gene lost 8 bases, with 12 bases spanning the gap. Germline CDR1 reads MNHNY; CDR2 reads SVGAGI (reference sequence). The chain's CDR3 is CASSYRGTAEAFF. Here the CDR3 DNA reads TGTGCCAGCAGTTACCGAGGGACGGCCGAAGCTTTCTTT.

A note on this clone: Other DNA sequences in this sample translate to the same CDR3. The V gene is TRBV11-2, the J gene TRBJ2-1; D not resolved. Germline V lookup: CDR1 SGHAT, CDR2 FQNNGV. CDR3 length equals 11 residues. Between the trimmed V and J ends, which lost 6 bases and 3 bases, there was a span of 3 bases. CDR3 DNA sequence: TGTGCCAGCAGAAGCTACAATGAGCAGTTCTTC. Residues: CASRSYNEQFF. Full variable domain (missing parts from reference TRBV11-2 and TRBJ2-1): EAGVAQSPRYKIIEKRQSVAFWCNPISGHATLYWYQQILGQGPKLLIQFQNNGVVDDSQLPKDRFSAERLKGVDSTLKIQPAKLEDSAVYLCASRSYNEQFFGPGTRLTVL.

The chain has TRBV29-1 and TRBJ2-7, with TRBD2 matching 12 bases. Germline loops: CDR1 SQVTM, CDR2 ANQGSEA. V lost 7 bases to trimming and J lost 0 bases; unmatched junction nucleotides: 1. The CDR3 covers 13 residues. As DNA, the CDR3 is TGCAGCGGACTAGCGGGGGACTCCTACGAGCAGTACTTC. It specifies CSGLAGDSYEQYF.

This chain connects TRBV27 to TRBJ2-1; D may be TRBD1 (5 bases). The germline V and J ends were trimmed by 3 bases and 2 bases, with 14 bases remaining between them. The germline V gene has CDR1 MNHEY and CDR2 SMNVEV (reference sequence). This CDR3 is built from 16 residues. In DNA, the CDR3 is TGTGCCAGCAGTTTGGACAAACCTTACACCTACAATGAGCAGTTCTTC. Its translation: CASSLDKPYTYNEQFF.

J is TRBJ2-2 and V is TRBV11-2, with 11 bases aligning to TRBD1. Losses at the gene ends were 0 bases for V and 5 bases for J; bases not matched to a gene: 8. The germline V gene has CDR1 SGHAT and CDR2 FQNNGV. This CDR3 has 18 residues. CDR3 sequence: CASSLDGGTGGQTGELFF. The CDR3, as DNA: TGTGCCAGCAGCTTAGATGGGGGGACAGGGGGACAGACCGGGGAGCTGTTTTTT.

This rearrangement joins TRBV15 to TRBJ2-5, with D perhaps matching TRBD1 (5 bases). Trimming removed 0 bases at V and 3 bases at J, with 11 bases between. CDR3 length equals 15 residues. Germline lookup yields CDR1 LNHNV and CDR2 YYDKDF (reference sequence). The CDR3 here is CATSRDKTEEETQYF. The DNA for the CDR3 is TGTGCCACCAGCAGAGATAAGACAGAGGAAGAGACCCAGTACTTC.

The CDR3 here is CASSFWEGLAGVQETQYF. CDR3 coding DNA: TGTGCCAGCAGCTTTTGGGAGGGGCTAGCGGGTGTCCAAGAGACCCAGTACTTC. The V call is TRBV11-2, the J call TRBJ2-5, with TRBD2 matching over 8 bases. After removal of 3 bases from V and 1 base from J, the junction contained 13 bases not matched to a gene. This CDR3 comprises 18 residues. Germline-derived CDR1 and CDR2 are SGHAT and FQNNGV.

The rearrangement links TRBV27 to TRBJ2-7; 11 nucleotides line up with TRBD2. This CDR3 is built from 14 residues. Germline-derived CDR1 and CDR2 are MNHEY and SMNVEV (reference sequence). After removal of 6 bases from V and 3 bases from J, the junction contained 4 bases not matched to a gene. This CDR3 reads CASSTSGSFYEQYF. For the CDR3, the DNA is TGTGCCAGCAGCACTAGCGGGAGTTTCTACGAGCAGTACTTC.

In DNA form, the CDR3 reads TGTGCCAGCAGCTTAGGACTAGTGACGTGGGATGAGCAGTTCTTC. It is translated as CASSLGLVTWDEQFF. This chain uses TRBV7-2 with TRBJ2-1, with D perhaps TRBD2 (6 bases). This CDR3 comprises 15 residues. In germline, CDR1 is SGHTA, CDR2 FQGNSA. V lost 1 base to trimming and J lost 8 bases, with 15 bases between them. The full variable domain, its missing parts supplied by reference TRBV7-2 and TRBJ2-1, is GAGVSQSPSNKVTEKGKDVELRCDPISGHTALYWYRQSLGQGLEFLIYFQGNSAPDKSGLPSDRFSAERTGGSVSTLTIQRTQQEDSAVYLCASSLGLVTWDEQFFGPGTRLTVL.

For this clone: This CDR3 is also generated by other DNA sequences in the sample. J is TRBJ2-1 and V is TRBV19; D unclear. Per germline, CDR1 LNHDA and CDR2 SQIVND (reference sequence). V was pared by 2 bases and J by 7 bases, with 9 bases between. The CDR3 consists of 13 residues. In DNA form, the CDR3 reads TGTGCCAGTAGTATATTTCTGGGGAATGAGCAGTTCTTC. This gives the protein CASSIFLGNEQFF.

The genes are TRBV29-1 and TRBJ1-1; 10 bases map to TRBD1. Germline CDR1 is SQVTM and CDR2 is ANQGSEA. The V segment lost 8 bases and the J segment 8 bases; nucleotides outside the gene matches: 2. The CDR3 extends over 10 amino acids. The CDR3 DNA follows: TGCAGCTCGGGACAGGGGGAAGCTTTCTTT. Its protein is CSSGQGEAFF.

The chain carries TRBV7-9 and TRBJ2-7; 13 bases fit TRBD2. With V trimmed by 6 bases and J by 0 bases, 5 bases remained unmatched. The CDR3 is made up of 16 amino acids. CDR1 is SEHNR, CDR2 FQNEAQ, per germline (reference sequence). CDR3 bases: TGTGCCAGCAGGGAACTAGCGGGAGGGAGCTCCTACGAGCAGTACTTC. Translated, it gives CASRELAGGSSYEQYF. Full variable domain (missing parts from reference TRBV7-9 and TRBJ2-7): DTGVSQNPRHKITKRGQNVTFRCDPISEHNRLYWYRQTLGQGPEFLTYFQNEAQLEKSRLLSDRFSAERPKGSFSTLEIQRTEQGDSAMYLCASRELAGGSSYEQYFGPGTRLTVT.

This chain connects TRBV7-2 to TRBJ2-2; no clear D gene. This CDR3 contains 16 residues. V shed 2 bases and J shed 1 base, with 11 bases lying between them. From germline, CDR1 is SGHTA and CDR2 FQGNSA. CDR3 nucleotides: TGTGCCAGCAGCTTATTTCTGGGCAGGAACACCGGGGAGCTGTTTTTT. This codes for CASSLFLGRNTGELFF.

This clone is a singleton in its sample. The J gene is TRBJ2-1, the V gene TRBV27, with 9 bases aligning to TRBD1. V lost 2 bases, J lost 6 bases, and 2 bases stayed unmatched. The CDR3 is made up of 14 amino acids. CDR1 is MNHEY and CDR2 is SMNVEV in the germline V gene (reference sequence). In nucleotides, the CDR3 is TGTGCCAGCAGTTTAGGGACAGGGTCCAATGAGCAGTTCTTC. Protein product: CASSLGTGSNEQFF.

This chain uses TRBV6-5 with TRBJ2-7, with D possibly being TRBD1 or TRBD2 (5 bases each). This CDR3 comprises 12 residues. Germline V gene data show CDR1 as MNHEY and CDR2 as SVGAGI. Trimming took 10 bases from V and 8 from J, leaving 18 bases between them. The CDR3 DNA reads as TGTGCCACATCTCCGGGGCACAGGCAGCAGTACTTC. Translation: CATSPGHRQQYF.